This T cell receptor (beta chain) came from a study of post-analysis software for immune sequencing data. Study summary: The courses of disease that were included comprised relapsing-remitting, secondary progressive and progressive-relapsing multiple sclerosis.

Findings and limits, study-wide: Patients had higher frequencies than controls of about 5 TRBV segments, including TRBV5-6, TRBV5-1 and TRBV20-1. Strong co-clustering by F measure was seen for same-batch samples. A significant reduction in normalized Chao1 diversity was observed in multiple sclerosis patients versus controls.

Libraries were made from TCR beta cDNA, and they carried unique molecular identifiers. Using its own MiXCR run on the PCR reads, TCRdb lists one record per CDR3 protein. Here the sample spans about 760,000 distinct CDR3 sequences, approximately 30% being singletons. Concerning this clonotype itself: Its target is not known.

Losses at the gene ends were 4 bases for V and 7 bases for J; bases not matched to a gene: 6. CDR1 and CDR2 from the germline V gene are MGHRA and YSYEKL. CDR3 length: 13 amino acids. Sequencing input: blood. The clonotype was recovered from a girl aged 5-17 years with multiple sclerosis. V gene TRBV4-1 combines with J gene TRBJ2-5; 7 bases align to TRBD2. The CDR3, as DNA: TGCGCCAGCAGCCCGCCGGCGGGAGTGACCCAGTACTTC. Its translation: CASSPPAGVTQYF.